This T cell receptor beta chain stems from a study of a mutant IDH1 vaccine in newly diagnosed glioma. About the study: Mean patient age was about 40 years; 62.5% were male and approximately 38% female. Study findings and constraints: Pseudoprogression appears to have had no connection to changes in top peripheral T cell clonotypes. Among patients, around 93% showed immune responses induced by the vaccine.

Sample time point: baseline, week 1 (first vaccination visit). Noted treatment: pre-vaccination baseline after standard-of-care therapy. The donors' diagnosis was new WHO grade 3 or 4 astrocytoma that was IDH1-mutant and ATRX-lost. Concerning this clone: The antigen remains undetermined.

Germline assignment: CDR1 SGHRS and CDR2 YFSETQ. V lost 4 bases and J lost 3, with 14 bases in between. This CDR3 region has 14 residues. Some clones are missing from TCRdb's copy, which holds only in-frame ones; the method was immunoSEQ multiplex PCR. The sample lists under 75,000 clones, more than 85% occurring once. The chain has TRBV5-1 and TRBJ2-7, with D possibly being TRBD2 (6 bases). The specimen comprised PBMCs, sampled from a glioma patient treated with radiotherapy, temozolomide or both. This clonotype originated in a man in his fifties with glioma. CDR3 loop: CASSGAGTYYEQYF. For the CDR3, the DNA is TGCGCCAGCAGCGGGGCGGGAACCTACTACGAGCAGTACTTC.